The following is a T cell receptor beta chain sequence with its context. Its matching antigen is unknown. The entry originates in a study of shared clonotypes between healthy human individuals. The wider study: The plates for each donor numbered three CD4 naive, three CD4 memory, two CD8 naive and one CD8 memory.

The germline CDR1 and CDR2 sequences are WSHSY and SAAADI. With 2 bases removed from V and 5 bases from J, the gap between germline ends came to 7 bases. The CDR3 has 12 amino acids. Genomic DNA of each subset was evenly split across several immunoSEQ plates. Produced via immunoSEQ multiplex PCR; TCRdb's table is partial and in-frame only. The table includes around 340,000 clones, over 70% detected once. Regarding the study as a whole: In four donors, about 5% of naive CD4 clonotypes appeared in common.

The chain employs TRBV10-2 and TRBJ2-7; D is unclear. The TCR sequence derives from a man aged 30 to 39 in good health. Sequencing input: memory CD4+ T cells sorted from blood. Subset given: CD45RA-negative fraction. The CDR3 DNA reads TGCGCCAGCAGTGAGAGGGTCCACGAGCAGTACTTC. Translation: CASSERVHEQYF.